These 15 T cell receptor beta chains share one sample of origin, sequenced in a study of T-cell reconstitution after alpha-beta-depleted transplantation in children. Unique molecular identifiers were incorporated when the TCRbeta library was constructed. TCRdb re-analysed the PCR reads in MiXCR, keeping a single row per CDR3 protein. The table shows hundreds of thousands of distinct CDR3 sequences, with about an eighth occurring only once. The material was PBMCs, obtained before TCRalphabeta/CD19-depleted stem cell transplant. These receptors were taken from a girl aged 2-10 years with congenital amegakaryocytic thrombocytopenia, due to receive a stem cell transplant.

This clonotype was detected ten times or more. V is TRBV5-1 and J is TRBJ2-1, with D perhaps TRBD2 (5 bases). The CDR3 sequence is 15 residues long. The germline V and J ends were trimmed by 6 bases and 0 bases, with 13 bases remaining between them. Germline CDR1 is SGHRS and CDR2 is YFSETQ. This CDR3 reads CASNSADSSYNEQFF. DNA for the CDR3: TGCGCCAGCAACTCAGCGGATAGCTCCTACAATGAGCAGTTCTTC.

This chain's CDR3 is CASSEWDSFGNTEAFF. DNA for the CDR3: TGTGCCAGCAGTGAATGGGACAGTTTCGGGAACACTGAAGCTTTCTTT. The chain has TRBV25-1 and TRBJ1-1; 7 bases agree with TRBD1. The J segment lost 1 base and the V segment lost 1 base, leaving 6 bases of the junction unmatched. The CDR3 runs 16 residues. CDR1 and CDR2 (germline): MGHDK, SYGVNS.

This clonotype was detected only a few times. The rearrangement links TRBV12-3 or TRBV12-4 to TRBJ2-7; 11 positions agree with TRBD1. V dropped 6 bases and J dropped 5; count of bases not matched to a gene: 6. The CDR3 has 14 amino acids. The CDR3 nucleotides are TGTGCCAGCAGCCTATGGACAGGGGGCAACGAGCAGTACTTC. Its protein product is CASSLWTGGNEQYF.

This clonotype has a count of ten or more. V is TRBV28 and J is TRBJ2-1; TRBD2 matches 7 bases. V shed 2 bases, J shed 8 bases, and the junction held 9 bases outside the gene matches. The germline V gene has CDR1 MDHEN and CDR2 SYDVKM. This CDR3 has 15 amino acids. CDR3 residues: CASSLRTWGRDEQFF. DNA for the CDR3: TGTGCCAGCAGTTTAAGGACTTGGGGGAGGGATGAGCAGTTCTTC.

For this clonotype: This could be a read error, since a much larger clone is one nucleotide away. No conserved phenylalanine or tryptophan ends this CDR3, so it is likely a read error. This sequence joins TRBV20-1 and TRBJ2-7; D remains ambiguous. The CDR3 runs to 14 residues. Trimming removed 3 bases at V and 0 bases at J, with 12 bases between. CDR1 is DFQATT and CDR2 is SNEGSKA in the germline V gene (reference sequence). CDR3 loop: CSASNLRSSYEQYI. The CDR3 DNA reads TGCAGTGCTAGTAATCTCAGGAGCTCCTACGAGCAGTACATC.

The table lists this clonotype with a few counts. The V and J genes are TRBV30 and TRBJ2-5; 10 positions agree with TRBD2. This CDR3 has 15 residues. V was pared by 5 bases and J by 4 bases, with 10 bases of the junction left unmatched. CDR1 is GTSNPN, CDR2 SVGIG, per germline (reference sequence). CDR3 in amino acids: CAWDPSGSMIETQYF. The CDR3 region has the DNA TGTGCCTGGGACCCTAGCGGGAGTATGATAGAGACCCAGTACTTC.

This clonotype was counted many times. The V and J genes are TRBV29-1 and TRBJ1-2, with a weak D call TRBD1 (5 bases). Between the trimmed V and J ends, which lost 5 bases and 8 bases, there was a span of 12 bases. The CDR3 has 11 amino acids. Germline loops: CDR1 SQVTM, CDR2 ANQGSEA. The CDR3 loop reads CSVRGRGGYTF. The CDR3, as DNA: TGCAGCGTTAGGGGTCGAGGAGGCTACACCTTC.

This clonotype was counted many times. The chain employs TRBV5-6 and TRBJ2-7, with 7 bases matching TRBD1. There are 13 residues in the CDR3. V was clipped by 2 bases and J by 5 bases; unmatched bases: 4. The germline CDR1 and CDR2 sequences are SGHDT and YYEEEE. CDR3 nucleotides: TGTGCCAGCAGCTTAAATCAGGGGGACGAGCAGTACTTC. It codes for CASSLNQGDEQYF.

This clonotype showed up just a few times. The genes are TRBV7-2 and TRBJ2-2; no reliable D call. Trimming took off 2 bases at V and 8 bases at J, with 12 bases between the two ends. CDR1 SGHTA and CDR2 FQGNSA come from the germline V gene. CDR3 length: 14 residues. CDR3 nucleotides: TGTGCCAGCAGCTTAAGTCTGGGCGGTGGGGAGCTGTTTTTT. This codes for CASSLSLGGGELFF.

There are many counts of this clonotype. The V call is TRBV10-2, the J call TRBJ2-1; D might be TRBD2 (5 bases). V lost 4 bases to trimming and J lost 2 bases, with 12 bases between them. The CDR3 sequence is 15 residues long. The germline gives CDR1 WSHSY, CDR2 SAAADI. CDR3 nucleotides: TGCGCCAGCAGTGTAGTAAGCGGTCCCTACAATGAGCAGTTCTTC. Translation: CASSVVSGPYNEQFF.

This clonotype was counted many times. This chain connects TRBV30 to TRBJ2-7; possible D gene TRBD2, 6 bases. The CDR3 sequence is 13 residues long. The V and J ends lost 2 bases and 2 bases respectively, with 10 bases between them. The germline V gene encodes CDR1 GTSNPN and CDR2 SVGIG (reference sequence). CDR3: CAWSPGDTYEQYF. CDR3 DNA sequence: TGTGCCTGGAGTCCGGGAGACACCTACGAGCAGTACTTC.

This clonotype came up many times. The V gene is TRBV20-1, the J gene TRBJ2-1; 14 nucleotides match TRBD2. V shed 5 bases and J 8 bases; nucleotides not matched to a gene: 14. CDR3 length: 17 amino acids. The germline gives CDR1 DFQATT, CDR2 SNEGSKA (reference sequence). For the CDR3, the DNA is TGCAGTGCTTCAACTCCGGGACTAGCGGGAGTAGGCTATGAGCAGTTCTTC. Residues: CSASTPGLAGVGYEQFF.

V gene TRBV12-3 or TRBV12-4 combines with J gene TRBJ2-3; the D gene is possibly TRBD2 (5 bases). V lost 6 bases, J lost 1 base, and 11 bases lay in between. The CDR3 runs 14 residues. The CDR3 spells CASSSSPGTDTQYF. The CDR3 bases are TGTGCCAGCAGCTCTAGCCCCGGCACAGATACGCAGTATTTT.

This clonotype was counted many times. The genes are TRBV7-9 and TRBJ2-7; 10 positions match TRBD2. Trimming at V came to 7 bases and at J to 3 bases, leaving 3 bases not matched to a gene. The germline CDR1 and CDR2 sequences are SEHNR and FQNEAQ (reference sequence). The CDR3 is 13 amino acids. As DNA, the CDR3 is TGTGCCAGCAATGAGCGGGAGGGCTACGAGCAGTACTTC. This gives the protein CASNEREGYEQYF.

This clonotype was seen only a few times. V and J are TRBV4-1 and TRBJ1-2, with 7 positions matching TRBD1. There are 16 residues in the CDR3. V lost 1 base, J lost 9 bases, and 14 bases stayed unmatched. Germline CDR1 MGHRA, CDR2 YSYEKL. DNA of the CDR3: TGCGCCAGCAGCCAAGTGGATACAGGGGCGACGCTAAGCTACACCTTC. Its translation: CASSQVDTGATLSYTF.